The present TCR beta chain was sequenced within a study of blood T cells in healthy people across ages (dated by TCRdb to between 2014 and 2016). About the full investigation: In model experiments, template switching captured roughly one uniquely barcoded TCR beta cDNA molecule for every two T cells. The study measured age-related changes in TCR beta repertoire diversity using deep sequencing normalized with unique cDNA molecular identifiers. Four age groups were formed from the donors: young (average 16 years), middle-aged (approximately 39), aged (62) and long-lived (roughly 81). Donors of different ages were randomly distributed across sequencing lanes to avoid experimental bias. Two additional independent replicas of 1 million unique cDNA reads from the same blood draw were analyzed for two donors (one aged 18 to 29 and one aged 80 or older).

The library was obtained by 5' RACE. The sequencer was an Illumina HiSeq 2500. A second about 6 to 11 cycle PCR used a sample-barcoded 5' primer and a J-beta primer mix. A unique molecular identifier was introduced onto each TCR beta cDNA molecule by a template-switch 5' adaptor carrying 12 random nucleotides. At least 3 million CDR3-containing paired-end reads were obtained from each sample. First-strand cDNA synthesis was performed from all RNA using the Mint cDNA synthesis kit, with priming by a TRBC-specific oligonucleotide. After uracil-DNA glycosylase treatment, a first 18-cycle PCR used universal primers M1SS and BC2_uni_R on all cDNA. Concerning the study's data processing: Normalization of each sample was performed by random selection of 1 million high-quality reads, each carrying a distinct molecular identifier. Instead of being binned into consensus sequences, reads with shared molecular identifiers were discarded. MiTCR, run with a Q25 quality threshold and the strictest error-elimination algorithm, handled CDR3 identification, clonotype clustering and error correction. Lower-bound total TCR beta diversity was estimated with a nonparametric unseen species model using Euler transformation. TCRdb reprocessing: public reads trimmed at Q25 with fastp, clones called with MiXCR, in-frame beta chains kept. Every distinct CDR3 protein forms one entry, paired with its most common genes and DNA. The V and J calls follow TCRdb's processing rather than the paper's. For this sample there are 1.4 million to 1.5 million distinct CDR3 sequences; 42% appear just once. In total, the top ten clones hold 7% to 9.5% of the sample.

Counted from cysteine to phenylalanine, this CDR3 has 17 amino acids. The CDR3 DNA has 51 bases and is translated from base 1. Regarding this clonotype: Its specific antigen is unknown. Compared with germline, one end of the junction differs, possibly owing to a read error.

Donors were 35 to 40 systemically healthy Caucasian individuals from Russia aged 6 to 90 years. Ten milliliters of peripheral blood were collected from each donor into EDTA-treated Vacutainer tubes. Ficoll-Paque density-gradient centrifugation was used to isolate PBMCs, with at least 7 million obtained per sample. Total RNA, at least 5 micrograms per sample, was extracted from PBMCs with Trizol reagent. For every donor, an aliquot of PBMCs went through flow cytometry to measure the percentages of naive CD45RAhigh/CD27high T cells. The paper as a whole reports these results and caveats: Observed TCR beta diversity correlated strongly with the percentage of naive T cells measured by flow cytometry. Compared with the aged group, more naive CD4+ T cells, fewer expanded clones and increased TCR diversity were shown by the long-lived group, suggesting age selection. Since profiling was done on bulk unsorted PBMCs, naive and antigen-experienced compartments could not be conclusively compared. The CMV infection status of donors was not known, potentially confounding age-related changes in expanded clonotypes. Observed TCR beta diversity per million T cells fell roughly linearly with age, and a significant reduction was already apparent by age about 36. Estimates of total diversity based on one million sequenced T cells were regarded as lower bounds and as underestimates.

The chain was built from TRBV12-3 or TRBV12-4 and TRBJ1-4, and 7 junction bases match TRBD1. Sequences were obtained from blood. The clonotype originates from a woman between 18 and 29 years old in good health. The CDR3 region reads CGSSSGTEPSDNEKLFF. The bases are TGTGGCAGCAGTTCCGGGACAGAACCTTCAGATAATGAAAAACTGTTTTTT.